This passage covers 25 T cell receptor beta chains from one sample sequenced in a study of CD4 T cells in relation to SARS-CoV-2 and coronaviruses. This table comes from immunoSEQ multiplex PCR, and its TCRdb copy is limited to in-frame clones, with some not included. The sample holds tens of thousands of clones; over 60% are singletons and the top ten take 3.4%. The antigens of these receptors remain unknown. The sequencing sample was made of memory CD4+ T cells from PBMCs, cultured in vitro. These receptors all stem from an adult with COVID-19.

The CDR3 DNA sequence: TGCAGCGTAGGCGAGAAGGCCGCTAATGAAAAACTGTTTTTT. As protein: CSVGEKAANEKLFF. This rearrangement joins TRBV29-1 to TRBJ1-4; D is ambiguous. Germline CDR1 reads SQVTM; CDR2 reads ANQGSEA. The CDR3 runs 14 residues. Trimming took 6 bases from V and 3 from J, leaving 14 bases between them.

V gene TRBV13 combines with J gene TRBJ2-7, with TRBD2 matching over 9 bases. The V gene's germline CDR1 is PRHDT and CDR2 FYEKMQ (reference sequence). CDR3 length: 15 amino acids. The trim removed 2 bases at V and 3 bases at J, leaving 5 bases unmatched. The CDR3 nucleotides are TGTGCCAGCAGCTTAAGAACTAGCGGGCACTACGAGCAGTACTTC. Amino acid sequence: CASSLRTSGHYEQYF.

This chain connects TRBV28 to TRBJ2-7; D possibly matches TRBD1 or TRBD2 (5 bases each). From germline, CDR1 is MDHEN and CDR2 SYDVKM. Between the trimmed V and J ends, which lost 4 bases and 3 bases, there was a span of 19 bases. This CDR3 comprises 16 residues. The CDR3 region has the DNA TGTGCCAGCAGTTCGCTGGATACCGGGACGATCTACGAGCAGTACTTC. Residues: CASSSLDTGTIYEQYF. The variable domain in full, completed from reference TRBV28 and TRBJ2-7, reads DVKVTQSSRYLVKRTGEKVFLECVQDMDHENMFWYRQDPGLGLRLIYFSYDVKMKEKGDIPEGYSVSREKKERFSLILESASTNQTSMYLCASSSLDTGTIYEQYFGPGTRLTVT.

The J gene is TRBJ1-2, the V gene TRBV28; D gene unclear. This CDR3 region has 16 residues. CDR1 and CDR2 from the germline V gene are MDHEN and SYDVKM. V lost 5 bases and J 8 bases, leaving 24 bases between the germline ends. CDR3 in DNA: TGTGCCAGCAGTCTGGTGCGGATAACCGGGAAGGAGGGCTACACCTTC. Translated, it gives CASSLVRITGKEGYTF.

The chain combines TRBV2 with TRBJ2-7; D is uncertain. This CDR3 is 14 amino acids long. Between the trimmed V and J ends, which lost 1 base and 1 base, there was a span of 8 bases. CDR1 is SNHLY and CDR2 is FYNNEI in the germline V gene. CDR3 bases: TGTGCCAGCAGTGAAGGGTCTTTGTCCTACGAGCAGTACTTC. Protein product: CASSEGSLSYEQYF.

This sequence joins TRBV25-1 and TRBJ1-1; TRBD1 is a possible D gene (6 bases). Germline CDR1 reads MGHDK; CDR2 reads SYGVNS. Trimming shortened V by 3 bases and J by 0 bases, and 17 bases separated the two germline ends. The CDR3 totals 17 residues. The CDR3 coding sequence is TGTGCCAGCAGTGACCAGTGGGGGGGCGGTATGAACACTGAAGCTTTCTTT. Translated: CASSDQWGGGMNTEAFF.

The V call is TRBV5-5, the J call TRBJ2-1; D remains unclear. V lost 4 bases to trimming and J lost 7 bases, with 15 bases between them. This CDR3 region has 14 residues. Germline V gives CDR1 SGHKS, CDR2 YYEKEE (reference sequence). CDR3 residues: CASSPGWSGNEQFF. For the CDR3, the DNA is TGTGCCAGCAGCCCCGGTTGGTCTGGGAATGAGCAGTTCTTC.

CDR3 coding DNA: TGCGCCAGCAGTGAGGTCCACAATGAGCAGTTCTTC. Translated: CASSEVHNEQFF. This chain connects TRBV10-2 to TRBJ2-1; D not certain. There are 12 residues in the CDR3. V shed 2 bases and J shed 5 bases, with 4 bases lying between them. The germline V gene encodes CDR1 WSHSY and CDR2 SAAADI.

The rearrangement joins TRBV19 to TRBJ2-1; D ambiguous. V lost 5 bases and J 9 bases, leaving 11 bases between the germline ends. The CDR3 sequence is 12 residues long. Per germline, CDR1 LNHDA and CDR2 SQIVND (reference sequence). CDR3 bases: TGTGCCAGTAGTCCCAACGGTATTGAGCAGTTCTTC. This sequence encodes CASSPNGIEQFF.

The V and J genes are TRBV28 and TRBJ2-7; 9 nucleotides line up with TRBD1. Germline CDR1 and CDR2: MDHEN and SYDVKM. The V gene end was trimmed by 8 bases and the J gene end by 3 bases; junction bases not matched to a gene: 8. The CDR3 contains 14 residues. The CDR3 DNA reads TGTGCCAGCTCTGGGACAGGGCATTTCTACGAGCAGTACTTC. This encodes CASSGTGHFYEQYF.

The rearrangement joins TRBV5-5 to TRBJ2-7; D remains ambiguous. The CDR3 consists of 14 residues. V gave up 5 bases and J gave up 3 bases, with 15 bases separating them. The germline V gene encodes CDR1 SGHKS and CDR2 YYEKEE (reference sequence). CDR3: CASSQLGMDYEQYF. As DNA, the CDR3 is TGTGCCAGCAGTCAACTTGGTATGGACTACGAGCAGTACTTC.

The rearrangement joins TRBV2 to TRBJ2-7; TRBD2 matches at 12 bases. CDR1 SNHLY and CDR2 FYNNEI come from the germline V gene. Germline trimming cut 5 bases from V and 7 bases from J; bases unmatched to any gene: 6. This CDR3 has 14 amino acids. CDR3 DNA: TGTGCCAGCAGTTTCGGACTAGCGGGGAAGGAGCAGTACTTC. Protein: CASSFGLAGKEQYF.

The chain employs TRBV5-4 and TRBJ2-7, with TRBD2 matching 14 bases. The CDR3 consists of 16 residues. Germline trimming cut 4 bases from V and 0 bases from J; bases unmatched to any gene: 3. Per germline, CDR1 SGHNT and CDR2 YYREEE (reference sequence). CDR3 protein: CASSIGTSGSSYEQYF. In nucleotides, the CDR3 is TGTGCCAGCAGCATAGGGACTAGCGGGAGCTCCTACGAGCAGTACTTC.

This clone was seen a single time. The chain carries TRBV27 and TRBJ2-1, with D possibly TRBD1 on 6 matching bases. Germline V gene data show CDR1 as MNHEY and CDR2 as SMNVEV (reference sequence). The CDR3 is 15 amino acids. Trimming shortened V by 1 base and J by 3 bases, and 10 bases separated the two germline ends. CDR3 sequence reads: CASSLWQGLYNEQFF. Written as DNA, the CDR3 is TGTGCCAGCAGTTTATGGCAGGGGCTCTACAATGAGCAGTTCTTC.

The chain links TRBV6-5 to TRBJ2-2; D not certain. Germline values: CDR1 MNHEY, CDR2 SVGAGI. Trimming removed 3 bases from V and 5 bases from J, with 10 bases in between. CDR3 size: 14 residues. CDR3: CASSYRGYTGELFF. CDR3 nucleotides: TGTGCCAGCAGTTATCGAGGCTATACCGGGGAGCTGTTTTTT.

The DNA of the CDR3 is TGTGCCAGCAGTTTATGGGGGTGGGGTATGGGAGAGAACAATGAGCAGTTCTTC. Its translation is CASSLWGWGMGENNEQFF. The V call is TRBV28, the J call TRBJ2-1; weak D call: TRBD2 (5 bases). CDR1 is MDHEN and CDR2 is SYDVKM in the germline V gene. Trimming left V 0 bases short and J 5 bases short, with 20 bases between. The length of the CDR3 is 18 residues.

The rearrangement links TRBV5-1 to TRBJ1-3; 11 bases are shared with TRBD1. Germline CDR1 reads SGHRS; CDR2 reads YFSETQ. CDR3 length: 15 amino acids. V shed 3 bases, J shed 2 bases, and the junction held 1 base outside the gene matches. DNA for the CDR3: TGCGCCAGCAGCTGGGGACAGGGGGCTGGAAACACCATATATTTT. Translated, it gives CASSWGQGAGNTIYF. The entire variable domain, with the rest obtained from reference TRBV5-1 and TRBJ1-3, is as follows: KAGVTQTPRYLIKTRGQQVTLSCSPISGHRSVSWYQQTPGQGLQFLFEYFSETQRNKGNFPGRFSGRQFSNSRSEMNVSTLELGDSALYLCASSWGQGAGNTIYFGEGSWLTVV.

The chain links TRBV28 to TRBJ2-1; 9 bases map to TRBD2. This CDR3 is 15 amino acids long. The germline V gene has CDR1 MDHEN and CDR2 SYDVKM. V trimming: 2 bases; J trimming: 6 bases; junction bases outside the gene matches: 5. The CDR3 here is CASSLAGGDVNEQFF. Here the CDR3 DNA reads TGTGCCAGCAGTTTAGCGGGAGGGGACGTCAATGAGCAGTTCTTC.

The chain links TRBV5-1 to TRBJ2-1; 8 bases map to TRBD2. The junction had 9 bases not matched to a gene; V was cut back by 3 bases and J by 7 bases. The germline gives CDR1 SGHRS, CDR2 YFSETQ. The CDR3 has 15 residues. The DNA for the CDR3 is TGCGCCAGCAGCTCCTTTAGCGGGAATACGAATGAGCAGTTCTTC. Amino acids: CASSSFSGNTNEQFF.

The chain couples TRBV30 to TRBJ2-7; D is ambiguous. Per germline, CDR1 GTSNPN and CDR2 SVGIG (reference sequence). This CDR3 has 15 residues. V dropped 3 bases and J dropped 3 bases, with 18 bases sitting between them. The CDR3 loop is CAWSPVGHKSYEQYF. The CDR3 bases are TGTGCCTGGAGCCCCGTCGGGCATAAGAGCTACGAGCAGTACTTC.

The V gene is TRBV29-1, the J gene TRBJ1-4, with 9 bases lining up with TRBD1. Unmatched junction bases numbered 4, after V lost 7 bases and J lost 4 bases. This CDR3 spans 13 amino acids. Germline V gene sequence: CDR1 SQVTM, CDR2 ANQGSEA. The CDR3 protein is CSALGQGNEKLFF. The DNA for the CDR3 is TGCAGCGCACTGGGACAGGGTAATGAAAAACTGTTTTTT.

This chain connects TRBV19 to TRBJ2-3, with TRBD1 as a possible D gene (5 bases). V gave up 1 base and J gave up 6 bases, with 17 bases separating them. The germline gives CDR1 LNHDA, CDR2 SQIVND (reference sequence). This CDR3 is built from 16 residues. CDR3 nucleotide sequence: TGTGCCAGTAGTATAGTTTTCGTGGGCTCAGGGGATACGCAGTATTTT. Translating gives CASSIVFVGSGDTQYF. Looking up the rest from reference TRBV19 and TRBJ2-3 gives the full variable domain: DGGITQSPKYLFRKEGQNVTLSCEQNLNHDAMYWYRQDPGQGLRLIYYSQIVNDFQKGDIAEGYSVSREKKESFPLTVTSAQKNPTAFYLCASSIVFVGSGDTQYFGPGTRLTVL.

The chain recombines TRBV27 with TRBJ2-3, with 8 nucleotides matching TRBD2. Germline-derived CDR1 and CDR2 are MNHEY and SMNVEV (reference sequence). CDR3 length: 15 amino acids. V lost 5 bases to trimming and J lost 11 bases; unmatched junction nucleotides: 15. The CDR3 is CASSPRGLAGQKQYF. For the CDR3, the DNA is TGTGCCAGCAGTCCCCGGGGGCTAGCGGGCCAGAAGCAGTATTTT.

J is TRBJ2-2 and V is TRBV18; D ambiguous. The CDR3 runs to 14 residues. The V end was cut by 1 base, the J end by 2 bases, with 5 bases between. Germline V gene sequence: CDR1 KGHSH, CDR2 LQKENI. This chain's CDR3 is CASSPRTNTGELFF. The DNA for the CDR3 is TGTGCCAGCTCACCACGGACCAACACCGGGGAGCTGTTTTTT.

The V call is TRBV4-2, the J call TRBJ1-6; TRBD1 might be the D (6 bases). CDR1 and CDR2 (germline): LGHNA, YNFKEQ. CDR3 length: 15 amino acids. V was clipped by 5 bases and J by 7 bases, with 15 bases between them. CDR3 in amino acids: CASSSWEGGNSPLHF. The CDR3 nucleotides are TGTGCCAGCAGCAGTTGGGAGGGGGGGAATTCACCCCTCCACTTT.